This T cell receptor beta chain is from a study of T cells in Graves' hyperthyroidism and ophthalmopathy. This sample holds PBMCs from roughly 10 ml fresh peripheral blood. Trimming removed 2 bases from V and 2 bases from J, with 4 bases in between. Germline V gene data show CDR1 as GTSNPN and CDR2 as SVGIG (reference sequence). The CDR3 has 11 amino acids. This clonotype was seen ten or more times. The antigen remains undetermined. Researchers took RNA transcripts and amplified the TCR beta CDR3 regions from them. The study used the HTBI primer set for a first-round RT-PCR of the TCR CDR3. TCRdb re-derived calls from the multiplex PCR reads in MiXCR, one entry per CDR3 protein. Of around 200,000 distinct CDR3 sequences in the sample, 15% to 20% were seen once. Overall study results and limits: In simple terms, a model built on 13 V-J features told ophthalmopathy apart from stable hyperthyroidism.

The chain combines TRBV30 with TRBJ2-7, with no clear D. The sequence was obtained from a middle-aged man with Graves' hyperthyroidism. Sequencing was done on a sample of blood. The CDR3 DNA follows: TGTGCCTGGAGTTTAGCCTACGAGCAGTACTTC. The encoded protein is CAWSLAYEQYF.